The subject of this entry is one T cell receptor beta chain. The data are from a study of T cell changes during pregnancy in multiple sclerosis. This CDR3 comprises 16 residues. V shed 5 bases and J 3 bases; nucleotides not matched to a gene: 9. CDR1 is SGHRS, CDR2 YFSETQ, per germline. Sequencing used immunoSEQ multiplex PCR; TCRdb keeps in-frame clones, though not all of them. The data show about 59,000 clones, about 91% seen once. V and J are TRBV5-1 and TRBJ2-1; TRBD2 agrees at 9 bases. The source was peripheral blood, collected before pregnancy. The sequence came from a female donor with multiple sclerosis, enrolled in a pregnancy study. CDR3 in amino acids: CASSPLGGGDYNEQFF. CDR3 coding DNA: TGCGCCAGCAGTCCCTTGGGCGGGGGGGACTACAATGAGCAGTTCTTC. Complete variable domain (other parts from reference TRBV5-1 and TRBJ2-1): KAGVTQTPRYLIKTRGQQVTLSCSPISGHRSVSWYQQTPGQGLQFLFEYFSETQRNKGNFPGRFSGRQFSNSRSEMNVSTLELGDSALYLCASSPLGGGDYNEQFFGPGTRLTVL.